These T cell receptor beta chains were read from a single sample in a study of blood T cells in healthy people across ages. TCRdb re-called the 5' RACE reads through MiXCR, storing one row per CDR3 protein. The sample has 1,800,000 or so distinct CDR3 sequences, about 39% seen once; the top ten hold around 23%. Sequenced sample: blood. The receptors come from a human donor in good health. CDR3s include the opening cysteine and the closing phenylalanine or tryptophan. A D gene is named only where the DNA matches it firmly. Rows may omit the clone size; those that give it use once, few, many or a size class.

>TRBV29-1|TRBJ2-2|.|.
TGCAGCGTTGAAGACGTCAGGGGGGGCACCGGGGAGCTGTTTTTT
CSVEDVRGGTGELFF
>TRBV10-3|TRBJ1-1|.|.
TGTGCCATCAGTGACCCAGGCTCTGAAGCTTTCTTT
CAISDPGSEAFF
>TRBV5-1|TRBJ1-2|.|.
TGCGCCAGCAGCGATGACAGCTTCAATGGCTACACCTTC
CASSDDSFNGYTF
>TRBV29-1|TRBJ2-3|.|many
TGCAGCGTTCGACAGGAAACGCAGTATTTT
CSVRQETQYF
>TRBV20-1|TRBJ1-1|TRBD1|.
TGCAGTGCTAGAGACTTCGAAGTACAGGGGGGGACTGAAGCTTTCTTT
CSARDFEVQGGTEAFF
>TRBV7-6|TRBJ1-2|.|.
TGTGCCAGCAGCTTAGGTGAAGTCTACACCTTC
CASSLGEVYTF
>TRBV2|TRBJ2-7|.|few
TGTGCCAGCAGTCCTTATACCCCGGTGGACGAGCAGTACTTC
CASSPYTPVDEQYF
>TRBV20-1|TRBJ1-2|TRBD1|.
TGCAGTGCTAGCCATTTACAGGGGGCGAAGAATGGCTACACCTTC
CSASHLQGAKNGYTF
>TRBV7-2|TRBJ2-3|TRBD2|.
TGTGCCAGCAGCTTTCGATCGAGTTGGGGGGAGGGAGATACGCAGTATTTT
CASSFRSSWGEGDTQYF
>TRBV4-3|TRBJ2-5|.|.
TGCGCCAGCAGCCAAGGGGCTAGTGAAGAGACCCAGTACTTC
CASSQGASEETQYF
>TRBV28|TRBJ2-1|.|.
TGTGCCAGCATAAGCTATATGTCTAACAATGAGCAGTTCTTC
CASISYMSNNEQFF
>TRBV20-1|TRBJ2-7|.|few
TGCAGTGCTAGTAGCGATATCTACGAGCAGTACTTC
CSASSDIYEQYF
>TRBV7-9|TRBJ2-7|TRBD1|.
TGTGCCAGCAGCTCTGGGCCGACAGGGAAGTCGCAGTACTTC
CASSSGPTGKSQYF
>TRBV11-2|TRBJ2-7|.|.
TGTGCCAGCAGCTTGAGAAGGGCATACTACGAGCAGTACTTC
CASSLRRAYYEQYF
>TRBV12-3/TRBV12-4|TRBJ1-4|.|few
TGTGCCAGCAGCTCAGGTTCTCGGGAGGTTGAAAAACTGTTTTTT
CASSSGSREVEKLFF
>TRBV6-7|TRBJ2-3|TRBD1|.
TGTGCCAGCAGTTACTCAGAGGACAGGGGAGTTTCAGATACGCAGTATTTT
CASSYSEDRGVSDTQYF
>TRBV20-1|TRBJ2-3|TRBD2|.
TGCAGTATCAACGGGGCTAGCGGGGGTGACAGCACAGATACGCAGTATTTT
CSINGASGGDSTDTQYF
>TRBV7-9|TRBJ2-6|.|few
TGTGCCAGCCGCGAGGCTCTGGGTTACTCTGGGGCCAACGTCCTGACTTTC
CASREALGYSGANVLTF
>TRBV4-3|TRBJ1-2|.|.
TGCGCCAGCAGCCAAGATCCCCGGGGGGCAGGGGGCTACACCTTC
CASSQDPRGAGGYTF
>TRBV7-9|TRBJ2-1|.|few
TGTGCCAGCAGCTCTCGGGGGTCCCCCTACAATGAGCAGTTCTTC
CASSSRGSPYNEQFF
>TRBV3-1|TRBJ1-1|.|few
TGTGCCAGCAGTTCCGGACGTATAGCTTTCTTT
CASSSGRIAFF
>TRBV4-1|TRBJ2-5|.|few
TGCGCCAGCAGTCGAACTCGGGACGGAGGAAGAGAGACCCAGTACTTC
CASSRTRDGGRETQYF
>TRBV5-6|TRBJ2-7|.|.
TGTGCCAGCAGCTTGGGGTACGGCTACGAGCAGTACTTC
CASSLGYGYEQYF
>TRBV5-5|TRBJ1-5|.|.
TGTGCCAGCAGACCAGGGGTGGGCAATCAGCCCCAGCATTTT
CASRPGVGNQPQHF
>TRBV20-1|TRBJ1-5|.|few
TGCAGTTCGGGAACCCAGGGCGCCCTGGGGTGGAATCAGCCCCAGCATTTT
CSSGTQGALGWNQPQHF
>TRBV7-2|TRBJ2-5|TRBD1|.
TGTGCCAGCAGCTTCGACAGGGCCTTGGAGACCCAGTACTTC
CASSFDRALETQYF
>TRBV28|TRBJ2-7|.|few
TGTGCCAGCAGCTGGGTGACAATGGGAGGCGAGCAGTACTTC
CASSWVTMGGEQYF
>TRBV20-1|TRBJ1-1|.|.
TGCAGTGCTAGATGGCAGGGGAACACTGAAGCTTTCTTT
CSARWQGNTEAFF
>TRBV7-3|TRBJ2-2|.|.
TGTGCCAGCCGCTTGAAGAACACCGGGGAGCTGTTTTTT
CASRLKNTGELFF
>TRBV20-1|TRBJ2-1|TRBD2|few
TGCAGTGCTAGCAAAGTAGCGGGGGGTTACAATGAGCAGTTCTTC
CSASKVAGGYNEQFF
>TRBV28|TRBJ1-5|TRBD1|.
TGTGCCAGCAGAAAGGGGGACAGGGACAATCAGCCCCAGCATTTT
CASRKGDRDNQPQHF
>TRBV2|TRBJ2-4|TRBD2|once
TGTGCCAGCGGACGGGAGGCCTCTTACAATGAGCAGTACTTC
CASGREASYNEQYF